This T cell receptor beta chain was retrieved from a study of Tregs in tolerant kidney transplant recipients (dated by TCRdb to 2018 to 2020). Some background on the complete study: Transplants used related donors with nonmyeloablative bone marrow transplantation; mixed chimerism was transient in the human trials. Before combined kidney and bone marrow transplantation, this study identified donor-specific regulatory T cells using TCRbeta sequencing and then followed those same cells after transplant.

What the time point label conveys for this sample: blood sample drawn before combined kidney and bone marrow transplant. Thawed PBMCs were FACS-sorted into unstimulated Tregs (CD4+CD25+CD127-), CD4+ non-Tregs (CD4+CD25-), CD4 cells and CD8 cells. 4 combined kidney and bone marrow transplant recipients from the ITN036ST trial were included as patients, and samples were available only from these trial subjects. Healthy control blood was processed to PBMCs with a Ficoll density gradient and then cryopreserved, whereas patient PBMCs were collected both before and after transplant. For this clone: The antigen it binds to is not known. Base qualities are not recorded, but no much larger clone differs from it by a single base.

Via the germline V gene, CDR1 is ENHRY and CDR2 SYGVKD. After removal of 6 bases from V and 0 bases from J, the junction retains 6 bases not matched to a gene. The CDR3 sequence holds 15 residues, the cysteine and phenylalanine included. Solely the CDR3 DNA is kept, with 45 bases framed from the first base. The paper as a whole reports these results and caveats: Expanding Tregs with activated donor B cells appeared to identify the most biologically relevant and donor-specific TCRbeta repertoire. Because only a small number of patients were included, the study had limitations, and the results will need to be validated in larger populations as well as under other immunosuppression protocols. In tolerant patients, donor-specific Tregs expanded more than Tregs overall, which suggests antigen-driven rather than nonspecific expansion. Biological reproducibility was not directly addressed, though technical replication error appeared minimal. PCR primers changed over time for some patients, so nucleotide-level comparison across those patients' samples was not possible.

For TCRbeta CDR3 sequencing, genomic DNA from the sorted cells was extracted using the QIAGEN DNeasy Blood and Tissue Kit. High-throughput TCRbeta CDR3 sequencing, which included PCR amplification with bias correction and internal controls, was done commercially through immunoSEQ. Under the source paper's analysis protocol: Unique productive TCRbeta sequences were defined by CDR3 nucleotide sequence when primers matched and otherwise by CDR3 amino acid sequence together with Vbeta and Jbeta genes. Sorting error was corrected by removing sequences shared between sorted populations at a frequency ratio of 2:1 or less, and the remaining shared sequences were assigned to the higher population. A sequence counted as donor-reactive if, in CFSE-low cells, the sequence had a frequency of at least 0.01% and was expanded at least 5-fold compared with unstimulated cells. Jensen-Shannon divergence calculated on the top 100 TCRbeta sequences ranked by frequency was used to measure repertoire divergence. For samples with multiple sequencing runs, sorting error was corrected in each run separately before the runs were combined. Sourced from immuneACCESS, this table was stored by TCRdb with only in-frame sequences that have V and J called. A share of the clones is absent; for the studies checked, an unresolved V gene accounts for under half, and the remainder has no known explanation. For V, J and clone size, that table is used; D and trimming come from the DNA. For this sample the table gives about 110,000 clones, of which around 87% were detected only once. Jointly, the top ten make up 0.34% of the sample.

This material consisted of CD4+ T cells from blood, taken before the transplant. The sequence was obtained from a human donor who received a combined kidney and bone marrow transplant. This chain joins TRBV10-3 to TRBJ2-3; 7 middle bases align to TRBD1. The sequenced DNA is TGTGCCATCAGACTCGGGACAGCCAGCACAGATACGCAGTATTTT. It translates to CAIRLGTASTDTQYF.